Listed below are T cell receptor beta chains from one sample, sequenced in a study of beta chain features in type 1 diabetes. Produced via immunoSEQ multiplex PCR; TCRdb's table is partial and in-frame only. The table has just under 150,000 clones, around 13% seen once. The sample comprised central memory CD4+ T cells from blood. These receptors were taken from a man aged 18 to 30 with type 1 diabetes. Each CDR3 is given with its conserved first and last residue. D genes are given only for firm matches. Clone size is shown for a subset of rows, as once, few, many or a class of expanded clone.

cdr3_nt | cdr3_aa | clone_size | j_call | d_call | v_call
TGTGCCAGCAGCTTGGATCAGGGTGAGGGCTACGAGCAGTACTTC | CASSLDQGEGYEQYF | NA | TRBJ2-7 | NA | TRBV5-4
TGTGCCATCAGCCCCCCAGGGCAAGAGACCCAGTACTTC | CAISPPGQETQYF | few | TRBJ2-5 | NA | TRBV10-3
TGTGCCAGCAGCAGCCGGGACAGGGCCTACGAGCAGTACTTC | CASSSRDRAYEQYF | NA | TRBJ2-7 | TRBD1 | TRBV7-6
TGCGCCAGCAGCTTGGCCGGGGGATCCTACGAGCAGTACTTC | CASSLAGGSYEQYF | NA | TRBJ2-7 | NA | TRBV5-1
TGCGCCAGCAGCCAAGGCCAGTGGGAGACCCAGTACTTC | CASSQGQWETQYF | NA | TRBJ2-5 | NA | TRBV4-1
TGTGCCAGCAGTTTATCCGGCGGGGGGAAGGCAAAGACCCAGTACTTC | CASSLSGGGKAKTQYF | few | TRBJ2-5 | TRBD2 | TRBV27
TGTGCCAGCAGTGATCGCCTGGACCTCGAGCAGTACTTC | CASSDRLDLEQYF | NA | TRBJ2-7 | NA | TRBV6-1
TGTGCCAGCTCACCACTAAGGGACAGCAACGACTCCGAGCAGTACTTC | CASSPLRDSNDSEQYF | NA | TRBJ2-7 | TRBD1 | TRBV18
TGCGCCAGCAGCTCAGGACTAGCGGAAGAGACCCAGTACTTC | CASSSGLAEETQYF | NA | TRBJ2-5 | TRBD2 | TRBV5-1
TGTGCCAGCTCACCAAGTTTGATGGGGGCCTACGAGCAGTACTTC | CASSPSLMGAYEQYF | few | TRBJ2-7 | NA | TRBV18
TGTGCCAGCAGTCTGAGCGGGGGGAACGGCGAGCAGTACTTC | CASSLSGGNGEQYF | many | TRBJ2-7 | TRBD2 | TRBV6-5
TGCGCCAGCAGCCAAGATGGGGGCAGCAACCTCAACACTGAAGCTTTCTTT | CASSQDGGSNLNTEAFF | NA | TRBJ1-1 | NA | TRBV4-1
TGTGCCAGCACCCCGGTTTCGGGGGGAGGAGGAGATACGCAGTATTTT | CASTPVSGGGGDTQYF | few | TRBJ2-3 | TRBD2 | TRBV11-2
TGTGCCAGCATGGGAAGGGGGGGTAATCAGCCCCAGCATTTT | CASMGRGGNQPQHF | NA | TRBJ1-5 | NA | TRBV6-1
TGTGCCTGGATTCAATACAGGGTGAACACTGAAGCTTTCTTT | CAWIQYRVNTEAFF | NA | TRBJ1-1 | NA | TRBV30
TGTGCCAGCAGCCTCAGTCCAGGGAAAAATAATTCACCCCTCCACTTT | CASSLSPGKNNSPLHF | NA | TRBJ1-6 | NA | TRBV5-6
TGCAGCGTTGATCTCCAGAACCTGGGAGAGCAGTACTTC | CSVDLQNLGEQYF | few | TRBJ2-7 | NA | TRBV29-1
TGTGCCAGCAGCTCGGGCTTGAGGACTGAAGCTTTCTTT | CASSSGLRTEAFF | many | TRBJ1-1 | NA | TRBV7-2
TGTGCCAGTAAGGGAAGTATGGCGACCGGGGAGCTGTTTTTT | CASKGSMATGELFF | few | TRBJ2-2 | NA | TRBV19
TGTGCCAGCAGCTTAACCCTCGGGACGGCCTCTGGGGCCAACGTCCTGACTTTC | CASSLTLGTASGANVLTF | NA | TRBJ2-6 | NA | TRBV5-6
TGTGCCAGCAGCTTAGGCAGAAACACTGAAGCTTTCTTT | CASSLGRNTEAFF | NA | TRBJ1-1 | NA | TRBV7-2
TGCAGCGTGACAGGGGCCTCTGGAAACACCATATATTTT | CSVTGASGNTIYF | NA | TRBJ1-3 | TRBD1 | TRBV29-1
TGTGCCGCCAGAGCCCGAGAGGGGGATGAGCAGTTCTTC | CAARAREGDEQFF | NA | TRBJ2-1 | NA | TRBV10-3
TGTGCCAGCAGCGGGAGCGGGGGGCGAAGCACAGATACGCAGTATTTT | CASSGSGGRSTDTQYF | once | TRBJ2-3 | TRBD2 | TRBV5-4
TGTGCCATCAATACACAGGGGTACGAGCAGTACTTC | CAINTQGYEQYF | once | TRBJ2-7 | TRBD1 | TRBV10-3
TGTGCCAGCAGCCCCATAGGCGGCAGCACAGATACGCAGTATTTT | CASSPIGGSTDTQYF | NA | TRBJ2-3 | NA | TRBV7-2
TGTGCCATCGGTGAACCGGGAAATCAGCCCCAGCATTTT | CAIGEPGNQPQHF | few | TRBJ1-5 | NA | TRBV10-3
TGTGCCAGCAGGATCCAAACTAGTCCAGATACGCAGTATTTT | CASRIQTSPDTQYF | many | TRBJ2-3 | NA | TRBV6-1
TGCGCCAGCAGCTTGAGAGAGGTCTACAATGAGCAGTTCTTC | CASSLREVYNEQFF | many | TRBJ2-1 | NA | TRBV5-1
TGTGCCAGCAGGGCCGGGACAGCTAATTCACCCCTCCACTTT | CASRAGTANSPLHF | NA | TRBJ1-6 | TRBD1 | TRBV5-4
TGTGCCTGGAGTATCGCCAAGGGAGGGGATGGTAATTCACCCCTCCACTTT | CAWSIAKGGDGNSPLHF | NA | TRBJ1-6 | NA | TRBV30
TGTGCCAGCAGCTTAGGTACTAGCGGGGGTCAGTCCGAGCAGTACTTC | CASSLGTSGGQSEQYF | NA | TRBJ2-7 | TRBD2 | TRBV7-2
TGTGCCAGCAGCCAAGATGTGGGCGCAGGGCCCAATTCACCCCTCCACTTT | CASSQDVGAGPNSPLHF | few | TRBJ1-6 | NA | TRBV14
TGCAGCGTTGAAGGAGGGTCTGTGGATACTGAAGCTTTCTTT | CSVEGGSVDTEAFF | many | TRBJ1-1 | NA | TRBV29-1
TGTGCCAGCAGAAAGAACCCTAGCGGGAACCACAATGAGCAGTTCTTC | CASRKNPSGNHNEQFF | few | TRBJ2-1 | TRBD2 | TRBV6-4
TGTGCCTTACGACAGGGGGCCGGCGAGCAGTACTTC | CALRQGAGEQYF | few | TRBJ2-7 | TRBD1 | TRBV30
TGTGCCAGCAGCGGAGGGACTAGCGGGGGGATAGAGACCCAGTACTTC | CASSGGTSGGIETQYF | few | TRBJ2-5 | TRBD2 | TRBV5-4
TGTGCCAGCAGCCAAGATTTGGGCGGGGGGGCCGGAGAGACCCAGTACTTC | CASSQDLGGGAGETQYF | few | TRBJ2-5 | TRBD2 | TRBV4-2
TGTGCCAGCAGCCTACTATGGGACCCTCAAGAGGACATTCAGTACTTC | CASSLLWDPQEDIQYF | few | TRBJ2-4 | NA | TRBV7-9
TGTGCCAGCAGCTACACCGTGAACACTGAAGCTTTCTTT | CASSYTVNTEAFF | NA | TRBJ1-1 | NA | TRBV11-1
TGTGCCAGCAGCGTAGCCGGGTGGGGCGATACGCAGTATTTT | CASSVAGWGDTQYF | few | TRBJ2-3 | NA | TRBV9
TGTGCCAGCTCAACGACAGGGAGAGGCGAGCAGTACTTC | CASSTTGRGEQYF | few | TRBJ2-7 | TRBD1 | TRBV18
TGTGCCAGCTCACCGGACGAAAAACTGTTTTTT | CASSPDEKLFF | few | TRBJ1-4 | NA | TRBV18
TGTGCCTGGAGGGCCACGGGGCCAGGTCACGAGCAGTACTTC | CAWRATGPGHEQYF | few | TRBJ2-7 | NA | TRBV30
TGTGCCAGCAGCCCAGCGGGGGGGCGAGATACGCAGTATTTT | CASSPAGGRDTQYF | many | TRBJ2-3 | TRBD2 | TRBV5-4
TGCAGCGGATCGGGGGGCCCGGAGGAGACCCAGTACTTC | CSGSGGPEETQYF | NA | TRBJ2-5 | NA | TRBV29-1
TGTGCCAGTAGTTTCGGCAGAACCTACGAGCAGTACTTC | CASSFGRTYEQYF | NA | TRBJ2-7 | NA | TRBV19
TGTGCTAGCAGCTCCGGACTAGCCCCCAATGAGCAGTTCTTC | CASSSGLAPNEQFF | NA | TRBJ2-1 | TRBD2 | TRBV7-7